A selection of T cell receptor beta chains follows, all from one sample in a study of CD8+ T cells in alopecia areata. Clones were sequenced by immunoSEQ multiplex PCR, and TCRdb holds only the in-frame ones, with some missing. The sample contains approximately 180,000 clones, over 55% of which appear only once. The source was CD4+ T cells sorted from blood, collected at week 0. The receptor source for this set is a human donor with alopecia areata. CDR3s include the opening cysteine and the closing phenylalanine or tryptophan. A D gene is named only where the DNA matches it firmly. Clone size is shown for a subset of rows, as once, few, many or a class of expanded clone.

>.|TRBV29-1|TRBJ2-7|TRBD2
CSTRTSAEQYF
TGCAGCACCCGGACTAGTGCCGAGCAGTACTTC
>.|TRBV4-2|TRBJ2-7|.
CASSQALDGPYEQYF
TGTGCCAGCAGCCAAGCCCTGGACGGACCCTACGAGCAGTACTTC
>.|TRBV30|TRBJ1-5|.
CAWRQSGGQPQHF
TGTGCCTGGAGACAGTCGGGCGGTCAGCCCCAGCATTTT
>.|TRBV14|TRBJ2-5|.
CASSQGSGRGRRETQYF
TGTGCCAGCAGCCAAGGGTCCGGCAGGGGGAGGCGAGAGACCCAGTACTTC
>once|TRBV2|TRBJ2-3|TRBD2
CASSAGTSGGTDTQYF
TGTGCCAGCAGCGCCGGGACTAGCGGGGGCACAGATACGCAGTATTTT
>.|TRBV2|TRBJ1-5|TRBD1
CASSAQGAGNQPQHF
TGTGCCAGCAGCGCACAGGGGGCGGGCAATCAGCCCCAGCATTTT
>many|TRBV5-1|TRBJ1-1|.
CASSFGQANLNTEAFF
TGCGCCAGCAGCTTCGGGCAGGCGAATCTGAACACTGAAGCTTTCTTT
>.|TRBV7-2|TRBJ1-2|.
CASSSNSGYTF
TGTGCCAGCAGCTCCAACTCTGGCTACACCTTC
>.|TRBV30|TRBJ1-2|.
CAWSVQGFGYTF
TGTGCCTGGAGTGTACAAGGGTTCGGCTACACCTTC
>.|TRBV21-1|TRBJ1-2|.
CASSKREGSYGYTF
TGTGCCAGCAGCAAACGAGAGGGATCATATGGCTACACCTTC
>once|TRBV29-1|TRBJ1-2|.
CSVGVPSGSYTF
TGCAGCGTTGGGGTACCCAGCGGTTCCTACACCTTC
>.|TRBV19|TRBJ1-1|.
CASSRGGEAFF
TGTGCCAGTAGCCGAGGCGGGGAAGCTTTCTTT
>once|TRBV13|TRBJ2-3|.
CASSYNPGKASDTQYF
TGTGCCAGCAGCTATAACCCGGGGAAGGCTTCGGATACGCAGTATTTT
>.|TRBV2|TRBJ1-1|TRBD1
CASSPDRDTEAFF
TGTGCCAGCAGCCCGGACAGGGACACTGAAGCTTTCTTT
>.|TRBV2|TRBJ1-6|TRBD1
CAIGRQGYNSPLHF
TGTGCCATCGGAAGACAGGGTTATAATTCACCCCTCCACTTT
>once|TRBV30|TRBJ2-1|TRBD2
CAWSKLAGAVDEQFF
TGTGCCTGGAGTAAGCTAGCGGGGGCTGTAGATGAGCAGTTCTTC
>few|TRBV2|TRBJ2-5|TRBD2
CASSERRLAGEETQYF
TGTGCCAGCAGTGAAAGGAGGCTAGCGGGGGAAGAGACCCAGTACTTC
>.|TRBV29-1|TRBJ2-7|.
CSVSPLTSSNEQYF
TGCAGCGTCTCCCCTTTGACATCCAGCAACGAGCAGTACTTC
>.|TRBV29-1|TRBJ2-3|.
CSVEDYGGRGTDTQYF
TGCAGCGTTGAAGATTATGGGGGAAGGGGCACAGATACGCAGTATTTT
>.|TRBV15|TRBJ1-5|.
CANPRDSNQPQHF
TGTGCCAATCCCAGGGATAGCAATCAGCCCCAGCATTTT
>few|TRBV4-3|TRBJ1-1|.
CASSQGYQSAEAFF
TGCGCCAGCAGCCAAGGATACCAATCTGCTGAAGCTTTCTTT
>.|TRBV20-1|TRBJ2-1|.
CSAPARDEQFF
TGCAGTGCTCCCGCGAGGGATGAGCAGTTCTTC
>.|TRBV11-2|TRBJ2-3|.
CASSPTDTQYF
TGTGCCAGCAGCCCCACAGATACGCAGTATTTT
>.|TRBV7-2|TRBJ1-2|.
CASSLEGAGGYTF
TGTGCCAGCAGCTTGGAAGGGGCCGGGGGCTACACCTTC
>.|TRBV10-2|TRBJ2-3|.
CASSESESKGYTQYF
TGCGCCAGCAGTGAGTCCGAGAGTAAGGGGTATACGCAGTATTTT
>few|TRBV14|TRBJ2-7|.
CASSQFGLGEQYF
TGTGCCAGCAGCCAATTTGGACTCGGCGAGCAGTACTTC
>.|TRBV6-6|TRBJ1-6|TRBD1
CASRPPGQGNSPLHF
TGTGCCAGCCGTCCCCCCGGACAGGGAAACTCACCCCTCCACTTT
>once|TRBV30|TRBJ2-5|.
CAWTDKETQYF
TGTGCCTGGACTGATAAAGAGACCCAGTACTTC
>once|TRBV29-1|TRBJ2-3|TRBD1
CSVHEGQGFRDTQYF
TGCAGCGTTCACGAGGGACAGGGTTTTAGGGATACGCAGTATTTT
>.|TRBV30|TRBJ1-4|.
CAWSVLTGREKLFF
TGTGCCTGGAGTGTACTTACTGGTCGAGAAAAACTGTTTTTT
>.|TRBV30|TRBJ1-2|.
CAWSRLGYGYTF
TGTGCCTGGAGCAGACTAGGCTATGGCTACACCTTC
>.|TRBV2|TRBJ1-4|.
CASSVLGKLFF
TGTGCCAGCAGTGTCTTGGGAAAACTGTTTTTT
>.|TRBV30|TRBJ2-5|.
CAWSVKAGRETQYF
TGTGCCTGGAGTGTAAAGGCGGGTCGTGAGACCCAGTACTTC
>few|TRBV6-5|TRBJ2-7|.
CASSGGHTTYEQYF
TGTGCCAGCAGTGGGGGACACACGACCTACGAGCAGTACTTC
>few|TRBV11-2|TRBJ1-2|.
CASSLGDMPSGGYTF
TGTGCCAGCAGCTTAGGGGATATGCCGTCGGGCGGCTACACCTTC
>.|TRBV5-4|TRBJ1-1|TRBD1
CASSPGQGGTEAFF
TGTGCCAGCAGCCCCGGACAGGGCGGGACTGAAGCTTTCTTT
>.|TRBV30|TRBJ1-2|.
CALDLGYTF
TGTGCCTTAGACTTGGGCTACACCTTC
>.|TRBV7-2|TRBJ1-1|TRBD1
CASSFEGQGEAFF
TGTGCCAGCAGCTTCGAGGGACAGGGCGAAGCTTTCTTT
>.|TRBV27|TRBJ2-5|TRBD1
CASSDIQGAGETQYF
TGTGCCAGCAGTGACATACAGGGGGCTGGAGAGACCCAGTACTTC
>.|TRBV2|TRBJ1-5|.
CASRARAAGNQPQHF
TGTGCCAGCAGGGCCCGGGCGGCGGGCAATCAGCCCCAGCATTTT
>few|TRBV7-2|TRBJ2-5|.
CASSLSETQYF
TGTGCCAGCAGCTTATCAGAGACCCAGTACTTC
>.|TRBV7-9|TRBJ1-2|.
CASSLVTVHHGYTF
TGTGCCAGCAGCTTAGTCACAGTCCATCACGGCTACACCTTC
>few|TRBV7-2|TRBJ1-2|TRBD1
CASSPGTGMYGYTF
TGTGCCAGCAGCCCCGGGACAGGGATGTATGGCTACACCTTC
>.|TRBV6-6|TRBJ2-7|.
CASSYEGYEQYF
TGTGCCAGCAGTTACGAGGGGTACGAGCAGTACTTC
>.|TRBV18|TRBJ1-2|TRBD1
CASSPLVQGAFVKDGYTF
TGTGCCAGCTCACCCCTCGTACAGGGGGCATTTGTGAAGGATGGCTACACCTTC
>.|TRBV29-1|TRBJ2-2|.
CSVCRGPANTGELFF
TGCAGCGTTTGTAGGGGCCCCGCAAACACCGGGGAGCTGTTTTTT
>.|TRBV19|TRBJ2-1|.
CASSAGRTYNEQFF
TGTGCCAGTAGTGCGGGACGAACCTACAATGAGCAGTTCTTC
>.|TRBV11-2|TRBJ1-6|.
CASSRQRNNSPLHF
TGTGCCAGCAGCCGACAGCGAAATAATTCACCCCTCCACTTT
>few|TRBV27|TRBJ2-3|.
CASSLSLRGTDTQYF
TGTGCCAGCAGTTTATCCTTGCGGGGTACAGATACGCAGTATTTT
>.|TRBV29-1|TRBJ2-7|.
CSGRDNSYEQYF
TGCAGCGGTCGGGACAACTCCTACGAGCAGTACTTC
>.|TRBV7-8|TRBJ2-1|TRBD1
CASSSGSGQGAYNEQFF
TGTGCCAGCAGCTCAGGTTCGGGACAGGGGGCTTACAATGAGCAGTTCTTC
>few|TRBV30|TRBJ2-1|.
CAWSVREAQFF
TGTGCCTGGAGTGTACGAGAGGCGCAGTTCTTC
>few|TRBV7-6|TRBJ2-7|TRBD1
CASSLQGASYEQYF
TGTGCCAGCAGCTTGCAGGGGGCATCCTACGAGCAGTACTTC
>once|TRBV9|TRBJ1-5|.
CASSVEAGTDTQHF
TGTGCCAGCAGCGTAGAGGCGGGCACAGATACGCAGCATTTT
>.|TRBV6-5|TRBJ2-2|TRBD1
CASSYGRGHTGELFF
TGTGCCAGCAGTTACGGCAGGGGGCACACCGGGGAGCTGTTTTTT